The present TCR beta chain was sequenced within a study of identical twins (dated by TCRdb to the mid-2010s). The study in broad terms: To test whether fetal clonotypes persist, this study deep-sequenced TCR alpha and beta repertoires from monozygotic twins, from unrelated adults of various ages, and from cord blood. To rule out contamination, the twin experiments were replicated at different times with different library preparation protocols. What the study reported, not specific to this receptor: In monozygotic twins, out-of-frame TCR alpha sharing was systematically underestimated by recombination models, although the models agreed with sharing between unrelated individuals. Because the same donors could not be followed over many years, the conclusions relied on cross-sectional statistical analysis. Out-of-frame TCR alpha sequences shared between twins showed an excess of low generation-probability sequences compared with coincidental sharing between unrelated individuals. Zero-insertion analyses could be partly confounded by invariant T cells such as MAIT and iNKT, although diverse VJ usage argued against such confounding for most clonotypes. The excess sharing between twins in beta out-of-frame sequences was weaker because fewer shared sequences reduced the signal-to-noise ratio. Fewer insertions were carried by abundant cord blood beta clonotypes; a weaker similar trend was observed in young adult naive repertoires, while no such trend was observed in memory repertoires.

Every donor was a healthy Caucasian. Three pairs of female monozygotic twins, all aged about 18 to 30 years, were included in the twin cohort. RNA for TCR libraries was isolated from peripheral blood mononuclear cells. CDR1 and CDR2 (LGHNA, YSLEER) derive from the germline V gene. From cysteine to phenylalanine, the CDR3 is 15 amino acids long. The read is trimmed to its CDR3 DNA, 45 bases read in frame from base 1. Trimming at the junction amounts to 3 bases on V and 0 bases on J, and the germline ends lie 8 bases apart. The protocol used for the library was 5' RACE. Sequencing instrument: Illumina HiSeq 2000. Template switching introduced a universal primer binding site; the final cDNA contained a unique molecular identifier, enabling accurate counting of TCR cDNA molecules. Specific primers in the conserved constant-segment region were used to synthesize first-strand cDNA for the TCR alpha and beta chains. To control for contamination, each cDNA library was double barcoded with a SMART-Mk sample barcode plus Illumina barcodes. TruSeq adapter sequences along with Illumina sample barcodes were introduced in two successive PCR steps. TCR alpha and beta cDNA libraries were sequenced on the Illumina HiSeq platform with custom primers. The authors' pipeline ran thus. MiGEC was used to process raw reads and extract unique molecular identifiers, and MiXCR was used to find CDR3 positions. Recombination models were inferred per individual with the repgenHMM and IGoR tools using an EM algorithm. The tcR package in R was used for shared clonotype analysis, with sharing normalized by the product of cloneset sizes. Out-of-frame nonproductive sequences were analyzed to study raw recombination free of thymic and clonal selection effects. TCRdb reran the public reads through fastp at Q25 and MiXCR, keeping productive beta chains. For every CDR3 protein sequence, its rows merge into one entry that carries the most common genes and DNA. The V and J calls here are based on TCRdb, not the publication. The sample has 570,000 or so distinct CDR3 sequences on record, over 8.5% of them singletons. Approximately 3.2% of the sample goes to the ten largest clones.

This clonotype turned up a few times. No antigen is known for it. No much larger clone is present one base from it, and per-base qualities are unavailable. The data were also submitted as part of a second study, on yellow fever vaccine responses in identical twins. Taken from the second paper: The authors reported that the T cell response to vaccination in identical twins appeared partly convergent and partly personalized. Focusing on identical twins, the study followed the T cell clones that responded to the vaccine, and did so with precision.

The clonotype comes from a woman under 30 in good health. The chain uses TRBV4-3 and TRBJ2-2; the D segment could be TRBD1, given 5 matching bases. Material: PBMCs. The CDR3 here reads CASSHGAANTGELFF. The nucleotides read TGCGCCAGCAGCCATGGGGCCGCGAACACCGGGGAGCTGTTTTTT.